This T cell receptor beta chain was identified in a study of cytomegalovirus exposure and HLA in healthy donors. With 60 Vbeta and 13 Jbeta primers, the PCR was carried out. Sequencing was performed with immunoSEQ multiplex PCR; in TCRdb, only in-frame clones are kept and a portion is missing. The sample has over 200,000 clones; about 77% are singletons. This CDR3 contains 16 residues. The junction had 10 bases not matched to a gene; V was cut back by 4 bases and J by 5 bases. Germline loops: CDR1 SGHDT, CDR2 YYEEEE. The material sequenced was PBMCs. The V and J genes are TRBV5-6 and TRBJ2-2; 8 bases match TRBD1. This receptor was obtained from a woman in her thirties in good health and CMV-seronegative. The CDR3 bases are TGTGCCAGCAGCCGCGGACAGGGTGTCTTAACCGGGGAGCTGTTTTTT. It translates to CASSRGQGVLTGELFF.